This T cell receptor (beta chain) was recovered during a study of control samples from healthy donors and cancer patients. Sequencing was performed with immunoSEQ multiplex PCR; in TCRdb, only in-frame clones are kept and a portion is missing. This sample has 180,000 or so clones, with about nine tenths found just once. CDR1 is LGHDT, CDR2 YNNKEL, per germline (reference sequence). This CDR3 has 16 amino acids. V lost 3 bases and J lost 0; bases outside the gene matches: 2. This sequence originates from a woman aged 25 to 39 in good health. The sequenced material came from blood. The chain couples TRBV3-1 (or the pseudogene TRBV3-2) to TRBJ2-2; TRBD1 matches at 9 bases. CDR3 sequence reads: CASSHRQGANTGELFF. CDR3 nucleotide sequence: TGTGCCAGCAGCCACCGACAGGGGGCGAACACCGGGGAGCTGTTTTTT.